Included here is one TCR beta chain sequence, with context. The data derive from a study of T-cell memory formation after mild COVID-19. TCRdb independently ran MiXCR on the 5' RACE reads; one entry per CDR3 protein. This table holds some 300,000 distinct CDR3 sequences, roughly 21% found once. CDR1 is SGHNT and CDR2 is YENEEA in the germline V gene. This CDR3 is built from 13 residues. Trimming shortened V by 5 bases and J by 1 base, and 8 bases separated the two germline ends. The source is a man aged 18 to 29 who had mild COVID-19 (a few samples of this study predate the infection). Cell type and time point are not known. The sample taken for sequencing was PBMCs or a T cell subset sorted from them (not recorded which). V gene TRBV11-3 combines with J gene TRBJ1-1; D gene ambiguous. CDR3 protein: CASSRTWNTEAFF. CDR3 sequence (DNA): TGTGCCAGCAGCCGCACTTGGAACACTGAAGCTTTCTTT.